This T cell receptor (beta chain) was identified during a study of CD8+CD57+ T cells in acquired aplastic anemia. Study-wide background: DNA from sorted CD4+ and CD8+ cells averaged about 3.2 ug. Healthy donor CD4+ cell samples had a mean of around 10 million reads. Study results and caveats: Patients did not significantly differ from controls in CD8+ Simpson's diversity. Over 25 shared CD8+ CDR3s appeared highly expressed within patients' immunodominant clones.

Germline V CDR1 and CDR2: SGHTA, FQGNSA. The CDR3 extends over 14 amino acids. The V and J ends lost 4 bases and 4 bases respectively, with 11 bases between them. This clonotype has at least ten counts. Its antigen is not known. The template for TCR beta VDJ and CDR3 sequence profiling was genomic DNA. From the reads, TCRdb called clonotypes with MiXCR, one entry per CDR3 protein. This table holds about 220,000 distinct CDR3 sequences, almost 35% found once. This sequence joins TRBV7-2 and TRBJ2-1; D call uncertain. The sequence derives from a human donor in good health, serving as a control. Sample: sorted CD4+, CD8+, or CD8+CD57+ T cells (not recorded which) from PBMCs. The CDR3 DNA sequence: TGTGCCAGCAGCTACGATACGGTGTACAATGAGCAGTTCTTC. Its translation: CASSYDTVYNEQFF.